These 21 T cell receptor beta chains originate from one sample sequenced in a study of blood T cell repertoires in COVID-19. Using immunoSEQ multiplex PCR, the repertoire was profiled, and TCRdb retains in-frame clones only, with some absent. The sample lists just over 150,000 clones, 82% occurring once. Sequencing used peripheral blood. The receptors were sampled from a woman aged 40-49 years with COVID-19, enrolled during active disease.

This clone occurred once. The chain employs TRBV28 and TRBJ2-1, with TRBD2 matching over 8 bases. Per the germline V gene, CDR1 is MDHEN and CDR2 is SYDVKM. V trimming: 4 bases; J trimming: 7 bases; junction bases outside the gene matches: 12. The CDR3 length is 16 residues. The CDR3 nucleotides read TGTGCCAGCAGTTCCCCCCTTAGCGGGACCCTGAATGAGCAGTTCTTC. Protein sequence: CASSSPLSGTLNEQFF.

The CDR3 bases are TGCAGCGTTGAGGAGGGGATCTATGAGCAGTTCTTC. Residues: CSVEEGIYEQFF. The chain couples TRBV29-1 to TRBJ2-1, with D maybe TRBD2 (6 bases). This CDR3 spans 12 amino acids. Germline loops: CDR1 SQVTM, CDR2 ANQGSEA. The V gene lost 3 bases and the J gene lost 8 bases, with 11 bases spanning the gap.

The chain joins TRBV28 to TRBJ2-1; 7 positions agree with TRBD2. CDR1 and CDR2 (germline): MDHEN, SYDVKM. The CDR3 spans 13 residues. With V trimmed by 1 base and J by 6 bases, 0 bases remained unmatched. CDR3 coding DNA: TGTGCCAGCAGTTTATTAGCGGGCAATGAGCAGTTCTTC. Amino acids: CASSLLAGNEQFF.

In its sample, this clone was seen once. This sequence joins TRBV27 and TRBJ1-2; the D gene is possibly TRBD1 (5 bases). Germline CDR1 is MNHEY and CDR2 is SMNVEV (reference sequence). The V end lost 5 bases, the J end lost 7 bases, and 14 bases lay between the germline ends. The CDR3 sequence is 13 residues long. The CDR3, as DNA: TGTGCCAGCAGTCCAAACCAGGGAGGTGGCTACACCTTC. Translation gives CASSPNQGGGYTF.

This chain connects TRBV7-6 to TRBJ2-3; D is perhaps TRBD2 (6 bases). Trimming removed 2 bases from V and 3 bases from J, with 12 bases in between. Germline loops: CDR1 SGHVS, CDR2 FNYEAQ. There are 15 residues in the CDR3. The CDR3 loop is CASSLRVAGTDTQYF. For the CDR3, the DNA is TGTGCCAGCAGCTTAAGGGTTGCGGGAACAGATACGCAGTATTTT.

The CDR3 coding sequence is TGTGCCAGCAGCCCCGGACTGAGAAATTCACCCCTCCACTTT. It yields the protein CASSPGLRNSPLHF. This rearrangement joins TRBV6-5 to TRBJ1-6; D not resolved. Germline V gene sequence: CDR1 MNHEY, CDR2 SVGAGI. CDR3 size: 14 residues. With 6 bases removed from V and 7 bases from J, the gap between germline ends came to 13 bases.

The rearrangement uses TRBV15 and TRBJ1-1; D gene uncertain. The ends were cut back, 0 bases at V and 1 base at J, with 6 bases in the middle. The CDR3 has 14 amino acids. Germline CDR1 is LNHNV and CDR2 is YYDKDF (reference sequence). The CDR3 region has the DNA TGTGCCACCAGCAGAGATATCCGGAACACTGAAGCTTTCTTT. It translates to CATSRDIRNTEAFF.

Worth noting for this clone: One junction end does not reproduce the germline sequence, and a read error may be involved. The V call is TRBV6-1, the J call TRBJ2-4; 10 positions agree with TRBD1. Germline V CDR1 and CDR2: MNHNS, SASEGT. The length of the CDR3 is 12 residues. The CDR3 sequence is CASSEGGTGAEF. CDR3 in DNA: TGTGCCAGCAGTGAAGGTGGGACAGGGGCCGAATTC.

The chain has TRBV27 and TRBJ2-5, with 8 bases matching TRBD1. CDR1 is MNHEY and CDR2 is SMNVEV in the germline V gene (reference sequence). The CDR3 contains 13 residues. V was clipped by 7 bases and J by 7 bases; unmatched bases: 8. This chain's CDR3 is CASKGTGSWTQYF. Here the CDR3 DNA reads TGTGCCAGCAAGGGGACAGGCAGTTGGACCCAGTACTTC.

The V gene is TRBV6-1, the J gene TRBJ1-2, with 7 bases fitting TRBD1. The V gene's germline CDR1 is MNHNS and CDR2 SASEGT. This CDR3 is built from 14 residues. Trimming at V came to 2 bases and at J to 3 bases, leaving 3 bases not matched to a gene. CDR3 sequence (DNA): TGTGCCAGCAGTGAAACCGGGACAGACTATGGCTACACCTTC. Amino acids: CASSETGTDYGYTF.

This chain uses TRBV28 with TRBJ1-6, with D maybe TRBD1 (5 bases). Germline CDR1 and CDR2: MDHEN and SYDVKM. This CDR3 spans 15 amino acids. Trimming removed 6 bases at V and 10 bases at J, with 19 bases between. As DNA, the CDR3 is TGTGCCAGCAGGGAAGTGGGGGGTCTGGGATCACCCCTCCACTTT. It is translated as CASREVGGLGSPLHF.

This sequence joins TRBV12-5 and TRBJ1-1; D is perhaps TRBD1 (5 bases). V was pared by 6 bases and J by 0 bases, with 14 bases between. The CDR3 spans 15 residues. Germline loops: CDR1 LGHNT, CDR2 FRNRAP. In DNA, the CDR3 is TGTGCTAGTGGAAACGGACAAACCATGAACACTGAAGCTTTCTTT. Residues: CASGNGQTMNTEAFF.

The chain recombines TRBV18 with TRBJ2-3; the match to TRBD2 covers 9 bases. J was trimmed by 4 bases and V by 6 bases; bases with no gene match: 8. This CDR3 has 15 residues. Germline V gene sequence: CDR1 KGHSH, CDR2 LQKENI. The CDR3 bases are TGTGCCAGCTCGTTAATAGCGGGAGATCCAGATACGCAGTATTTT. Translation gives CASSLIAGDPDTQYF.

For the CDR3, the DNA is TGTGCCAGCAGCTTGTTTAGGGAGTACACAGATACGCAGTATTTT. It specifies CASSLFREYTDTQYF. The rearrangement joins TRBV5-6 to TRBJ2-3, with D possibly TRBD2 on 5 matching bases. CDR1 and CDR2 (germline): SGHDT, YYEEEE. The length of the CDR3 is 15 residues. V lost 1 base and J lost 2, with 11 bases in between.

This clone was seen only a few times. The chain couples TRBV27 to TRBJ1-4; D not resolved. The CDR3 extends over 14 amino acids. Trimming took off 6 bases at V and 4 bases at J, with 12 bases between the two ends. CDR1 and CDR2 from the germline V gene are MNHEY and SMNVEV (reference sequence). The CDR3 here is CASSLDGNNEKLFF. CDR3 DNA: TGTGCCAGCAGCCTCGACGGGAATAATGAAAAACTGTTTTTT.

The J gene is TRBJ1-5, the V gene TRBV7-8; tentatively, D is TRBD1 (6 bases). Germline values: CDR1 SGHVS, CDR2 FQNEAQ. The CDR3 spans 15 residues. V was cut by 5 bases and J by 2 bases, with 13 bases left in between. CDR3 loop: CASSRGGAGNQPQHF. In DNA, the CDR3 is TGTGCCAGCAGCCGTGGGGGCGCGGGCAATCAGCCCCAGCATTTT.

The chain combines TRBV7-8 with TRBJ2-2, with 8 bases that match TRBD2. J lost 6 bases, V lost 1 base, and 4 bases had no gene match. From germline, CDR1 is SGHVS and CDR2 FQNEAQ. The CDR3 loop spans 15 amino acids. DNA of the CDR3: TGTGCCAGCAGCTTAGGTGGACTAGCAGCCGGGGAGCTGTTTTTT. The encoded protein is CASSLGGLAAGELFF.

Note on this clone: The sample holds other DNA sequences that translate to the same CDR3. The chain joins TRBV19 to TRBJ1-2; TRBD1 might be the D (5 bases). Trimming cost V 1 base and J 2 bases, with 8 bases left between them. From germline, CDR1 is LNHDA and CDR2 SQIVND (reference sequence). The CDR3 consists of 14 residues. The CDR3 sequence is CASSIGGGNYGYTF. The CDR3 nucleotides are TGTGCCAGTAGTATAGGCGGGGGGAACTATGGCTACACCTTC.

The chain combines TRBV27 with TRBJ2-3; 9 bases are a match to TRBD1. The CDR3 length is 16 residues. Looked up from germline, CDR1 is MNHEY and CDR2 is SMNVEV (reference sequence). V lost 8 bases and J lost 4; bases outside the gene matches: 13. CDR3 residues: CASQTSGTGRADTQYF. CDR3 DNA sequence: TGTGCCAGCCAAACTTCCGGGACAGGGCGGGCAGATACGCAGTATTTT.

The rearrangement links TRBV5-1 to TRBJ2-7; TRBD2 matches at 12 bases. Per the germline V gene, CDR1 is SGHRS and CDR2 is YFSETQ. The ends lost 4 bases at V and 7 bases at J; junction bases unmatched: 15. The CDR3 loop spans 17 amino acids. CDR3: CASSRKMTSGSVREQYF. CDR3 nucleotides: TGCGCCAGCAGCCGGAAAATGACTAGCGGGAGTGTAAGGGAGCAGTACTTC.

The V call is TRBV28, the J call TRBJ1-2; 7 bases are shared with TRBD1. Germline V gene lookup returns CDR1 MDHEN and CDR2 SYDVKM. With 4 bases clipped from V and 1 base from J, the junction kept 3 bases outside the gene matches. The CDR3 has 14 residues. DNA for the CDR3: TGTGCCAGCAGTTCCACAGGGGTTAACTATGGCTACACCTTC. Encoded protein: CASSSTGVNYGYTF.